The next 11 T cell receptor beta chains were all read from a single sample in a study of OX40 agonist ivuxolimab in advanced cancers. Profiled with immunoSEQ multiplex PCR; TCRdb holds only in-frame clones, not every one. The sample carries around 100,000 clones, 86% recorded once. The source material was CD4+ or CD8+ T cells sorted from blood, sampled in a trial of the OX40 agonist ivuxolimab. These receptors were obtained from an adult with an advanced solid tumor such as melanoma, head and neck, liver or kidney cancer.

This chain connects TRBV6-1 to TRBJ1-2, with D unclear. This CDR3 spans 14 amino acids. Germline loops: CDR1 MNHNS, CDR2 SASEGT. The V end was cut by 3 bases, the J end by 8 bases, with 16 bases between. The CDR3 sequence is CASSDSGFPGGYTF. The CDR3, as DNA: TGTGCCAGCAGTGATTCGGGTTTCCCGGGGGGCTACACCTTC.

The V and J genes are TRBV10-2 and TRBJ2-7; 14 bases are a match to TRBD2. V lost 6 bases, J lost 6 bases, and 4 bases stayed unmatched. There are 14 residues in the CDR3. Germline V gene lookup returns CDR1 WSHSY and CDR2 SAAADI. The CDR3 here is CASRGLAGDSEQYF. The CDR3, as DNA: TGCGCCAGCAGGGGACTAGCGGGAGACTCCGAGCAGTACTTC.

The rearrangement links TRBV19 to TRBJ1-1, with D perhaps TRBD1 (5 bases). V lost 3 bases, J lost 1 base, and 12 bases lay in between. The CDR3 runs 15 residues. Germline assignment: CDR1 LNHDA and CDR2 SQIVND (reference sequence). The CDR3 loop reads CASSMYRTGNTEAFF. In DNA, the CDR3 is TGTGCCAGTAGTATGTACAGGACCGGGAACACTGAAGCTTTCTTT.

V is TRBV6-1 and J is TRBJ1-4, with TRBD1 as a possible D gene (5 bases). The V end lost 11 bases, the J end lost 7 bases, and 23 bases lay between the germline ends. CDR1 and CDR2 (germline): MNHNS, SASEGT. The CDR3 runs to 15 residues. The CDR3 sequence: CAGSGLGTGAEKLFF. CDR3 in DNA: TGTGCCGGTTCAGGGTTAGGAACAGGTGCTGAAAAACTGTTTTTT.

For this clone: At one of its ends the junction is not consistent with the germline gene, which may arise from a read error. V is TRBV7-7 and J is TRBJ2-2; no definite D call. The CDR3 loop spans 12 amino acids. Germline-derived CDR1 and CDR2 are SSHAT and FNYEAQ (reference sequence). The CDR3, as DNA: TGTGCTAGCAGTTCATTAACCGGGGAGCTGTTTTTT. Protein sequence: CASSSLTGELFF.

The CDR3 DNA follows: TGTGCCAGCAGCTTACAAGGGACACTGACCTACGAGCAGTACTTC. This codes for CASSLQGTLTYEQYF. The rearrangement links TRBV7-2 to TRBJ2-7, with D possibly TRBD1 on 6 matching bases. Germline-derived CDR1 and CDR2 are SGHTA and FQGNSA. The CDR3 runs 15 residues. Deletions cut 2 bases from V and 2 bases from J, with 13 bases between.

This clone was seen once. This chain links TRBV10-3 with TRBJ2-1; the D gene is possibly TRBD2 (5 bases). V lost 0 bases and J 10 bases, leaving 13 bases between the germline ends. The germline V gene has CDR1 ENHRY and CDR2 SYGVKD. CDR3 size: 14 residues. The CDR3 sequence: CAISESGGQPEQFF. DNA for the CDR3: TGTGCCATCAGTGAGTCTGGCGGGCAACCGGAGCAGTTCTTC.

CDR3 region: CASSQVGSSNQPQHF. The CDR3 DNA follows: TGTGCCAGCAGCCAAGTAGGGTCCAGCAATCAGCCCCAGCATTTT. The chain is built from TRBV6-5 and TRBJ1-5; no firm D call. The CDR3 sequence is 15 residues long. The germline gives CDR1 MNHEY, CDR2 SVGAGI. The V end was cut by 6 bases, the J end by 1 base, with 13 bases between.

The chain employs TRBV19 and TRBJ1-1; perhaps TRBD1 as D (5 bases). Per the germline V gene, CDR1 is LNHDA and CDR2 is SQIVND (reference sequence). Trimming cost V 5 bases and J 4 bases, with 14 bases left between them. This CDR3 is built from 14 residues. This CDR3 is CASSRRQGTTEAFF. Written as DNA, the CDR3 is TGTGCCAGTAGTCGGCGGCAGGGAACCACTGAAGCTTTCTTT.

V is TRBV5-1 and J is TRBJ2-2; 7 bases map to TRBD2. The CDR3 contains 15 residues. In germline, CDR1 is SGHRS, CDR2 YFSETQ. The V gene end was trimmed by 1 base and the J gene end by 6 bases; junction bases not matched to a gene: 6. This CDR3 is CASSLSGIESGELFF. The CDR3 DNA sequence: TGCGCCAGCAGCTTGAGCGGGATCGAGTCCGGGGAGCTGTTTTTT.

This clone appeared a few times. V usage is TRBV10-3 and J usage is TRBJ1-5; D ambiguous. CDR3 size: 12 residues. Germline assignment: CDR1 ENHRY and CDR2 SYGVKD. As DNA, the CDR3 is TGTGGCACCTCTGGGGACAATCAGCCCCAGCATTTT. Translation: CGTSGDNQPQHF.